This TCR beta chain was recorded in a study of tumor-infiltrating lymphocytes in primary liver carcinoma. Study-level information: Patients, male and female, were 30 to 69 years old. Staging placed the tumors at T1-T3 N0M0, and they measured about 4 to 10 cm across.

Concerning this clonotype itself: At one end the junction does not follow the germline gene, possibly because of a read error.

The CDR3 runs to 16 residues. Germline V CDR1 and CDR2: MNHNS, SASEGT. With a constant-region primer, TCR beta cDNA was made from about 0.55 ug of total RNA. A slightly modified ARM-PCR protocol with three nested multiplex PCR rounds produced these TCR beta libraries. PCR rounds one and two used TRBV1-TRBV30 forward primers with a C-beta reverse primer for 10 cycles each. TCRdb analysed the multiplex PCR reads with MiXCR anew, one entry per CDR3 protein. The sample holds about 120,000 distinct CDR3 sequences, roughly 75% seen once. Unsorted bulk tissue (about 20-32 mg) underwent RNA and DNA co-extraction. These patients lived with chronic HBV infection and had never been treated.

The V call is TRBV6-1, the J call TRBJ2-5; the match to TRBD2 covers 7 bases. The sequenced sample was tumor-adjacent normal liver tissue. The clonotype originates from a woman aged 55-70 years with primary liver carcinoma and hepatitis B virus infection. Here the CDR3 DNA reads TGTGCCAGCAGTCGGGGGGAGGGCAGTGATTCGGAGACCCAGCACTTC. It codes for CASSRGEGSDSETQHF.